The 9 T cell receptor beta chains listed next were all sequenced from one sample in a study of graft-versus-host responses after intestinal transplantation. The data were produced by immunoSEQ multiplex PCR, yet TCRdb's version contains in-frame clones alone and is incomplete. The data show more than 13,000 clones, around 67% seen once. Processing released intraepithelial and lamina propria lymphocytes from the graft tissue. Specimen: ileum tissue, collected approximately 670 days after intestinal transplantation. All receptors come from a human patient who received an intestinal transplant, so some T cells may come from the graft donor.

The V call is TRBV7-2, the J call TRBJ1-1; D might be TRBD1 (5 bases). V lost 5 bases, J lost 3 bases, and 10 bases lay in between. Per germline, CDR1 SGHTA and CDR2 FQGNSA. The CDR3 is made up of 13 amino acids. CDR3 sequence reads: CASSPGTYTEAFF. CDR3 sequence (DNA): TGTGCCAGCAGCCCCGGGACTTACACTGAAGCTTTCTTT.

J is TRBJ2-1 and V is TRBV19; 14 nucleotides line up with TRBD2. Germline V gene sequence: CDR1 LNHDA, CDR2 SQIVND (reference sequence). This CDR3 has 15 amino acids. J was trimmed by 12 bases and V by 3 bases; bases with no gene match: 7. The CDR3 coding sequence is TGTGCCAGTAGTATGAGGACTAGCGGGGGGAAGGGGCAGTTCTTC. It translates to CASSMRTSGGKGQFF.

This chain joins TRBV5-1 and TRBJ2-3; TRBD2 matches 8 bases. The CDR3 has 15 residues. Trimming took 4 bases from V and 2 from J; bases not matched to a gene: 6. Germline V gene data show CDR1 as SGHRS and CDR2 as YFSETQ. The CDR3 DNA follows: TGCGCCAGCAGCGAGGGACTAGTTCCCACAGATACGCAGTATTTT. This translates into CASSEGLVPTDTQYF.

V usage is TRBV14 and J usage is TRBJ2-5, with D possibly matching TRBD2 (6 bases). This CDR3 has 15 amino acids. V was trimmed by 3 bases and J by 5 bases, leaving 16 bases between them. Germline CDR1 reads SGHDN; CDR2 reads FVKESK. In nucleotides, the CDR3 is TGTGCCAGCAGCCACCGACTAGGTGATGTGGAGACCCAGTACTTC. Amino acids: CASSHRLGDVETQYF.

This clone occurred a few times. The chain employs TRBV6-4 and TRBJ2-3; 8 nucleotides align to TRBD2. Trimming at V came to 6 bases and at J to 3 bases, leaving 8 bases not matched to a gene. The CDR3 is 15 amino acids. Germline-derived CDR1 and CDR2 are MRHNA and SNTAGT. CDR3 loop: CASSPSGGATDTQYF. CDR3 nucleotide sequence: TGTGCCAGCAGCCCTTCCGGGGGGGCGACAGATACGCAGTATTTT.

The chain is built from TRBV30 and TRBJ2-1; D is possibly TRBD1 (6 bases). Deletions cut 3 bases from V and 1 base from J, with 10 bases between. CDR3 length: 14 amino acids. From germline, CDR1 is GTSNPN and CDR2 SVGIG (reference sequence). In nucleotides, the CDR3 is TGTGCCTGGAGACAGGGAGAATCCTACAATGAGCAGTTCTTC. Its protein is CAWRQGESYNEQFF.

The chain carries TRBV19 and TRBJ1-6; no clear D. This CDR3 is 12 amino acids long. V was trimmed by 6 bases and J by 6 bases, leaving 6 bases between them. From germline, CDR1 is LNHDA and CDR2 SQIVND (reference sequence). CDR3 sequence: CASSFVNSPLHF. CDR3 DNA: TGTGCCAGTAGCTTCGTTAATTCACCCCTCCACTTT. Using reference TRBV19 and TRBJ1-6 for the parts outside the CDR3, the full variable domain is DGGITQSPKYLFRKEGQNVTLSCEQNLNHDAMYWYRQDPGQGLRLIYYSQIVNDFQKGDIAEGYSVSREKKESFPLTVTSAQKNPTAFYLCASSFVNSPLHFGNGTRLTVT.

The rearrangement joins TRBV14 to TRBJ2-3, with 8 bases fitting TRBD1. Germline CDR1 is SGHDN and CDR2 is FVKESK. CDR3 size: 12 residues. The V gene end was trimmed by 4 bases and the J gene end by 10 bases; junction bases not matched to a gene: 4. DNA for the CDR3: TGTGCCAGCAGCCTTCCAGGGGGCTCGCAGTATTTT. Its translation: CASSLPGGSQYF.

The chain recombines TRBV30 with TRBJ1-4; TRBD1 agrees at 7 bases. The germline gives CDR1 GTSNPN, CDR2 SVGIG (reference sequence). The ends lost 3 bases at V and 4 bases at J; junction bases unmatched: 5. The CDR3 has 14 residues. CDR3 in DNA: TGTGCCTGGAGGGGGACAGCTCGTAATGAAAAACTGTTTTTT. It translates to CAWRGTARNEKLFF.